The sequence of this T cell receptor (beta chain) was determined in a study of cytotoxic CD8 clonotypes in ibrutinib-treated CLL. The data were produced by immunoSEQ multiplex PCR, yet TCRdb's version contains in-frame clones alone and is incomplete. The sample consists of around 140,000 clones, approximately 83% of them appearing once. This clone was seen a few times. Its target is unknown. This CDR3 comprises 13 residues. Trimming removed 7 bases from V and 5 bases from J, with 9 bases in between. From germline, CDR1 is SNHLY and CDR2 FYNNEI. Whole-study results and caveats: At baseline, clonality was higher than in age-matched healthy donors and correlated with CD8+ counts. Ibrutinib response saw clonality rise, and progression saw it return toward baseline. Sampling of sustained-remission and progressing patients occurred at differing times.

The material sequenced was PBMCs, taken after 24 months of ibrutinib treatment. The chain couples TRBV2 to TRBJ1-6; D is ambiguous. This TCR was recovered from a human donor with chronic lymphocytic leukemia. The CDR3 region is CASITVNNSPLHF. In nucleotides, the CDR3 is TGTGCCAGCATTACGGTGAATAATTCACCCCTCCACTTT.